These T cell receptor beta chains were read from a single sample in a study of Graves' ophthalmopathy and Graves' hyperthyroidism. One entry per CDR3 protein results from TCRdb running MiXCR on the multiplex PCR reads. The sample has over a million distinct CDR3 sequences, roughly two fifths seen once. The sequencing input was peripheral blood or thyroid tissue (not recorded which). Every receptor here comes from an adult man with Graves' hyperthyroidism. The CDR3 runs from the conserved cysteine through the conserved F or W. The D gene is left open where the match is weak. The listing skips clone size in some rows; elsewhere it reads once, few, many or a size class.

>.|TRBJ2-5|many|15|TRBV9
CASSVADSYQETQYF
TGTGCCAGCAGCGTAGCTGACAGCTACCAAGAGACCCAGTACTTC
>TRBD1|TRBJ2-7|few|14|TRBV9
CASGTGKELYEQYF
TGTGCCAGCGGGACAGGAAAAGAACTGTACGAGCAGTACTTC
>.|TRBJ1-2|few|17|TRBV5-1
CASSLGRGNSQSYGYTF
TGCGCCAGCAGCTTGGGCAGGGGAAATAGTCAGAGCTATGGCTACACCTTC
>.|TRBJ2-7|many|11|TRBV10-3
CAISPNGEQYF
TGTGCCATCTCCCCCAATGGCGAGCAGTACTTC
>.|TRBJ2-3|.|15|TRBV10-2
CASSPETSSTDTQYF
TGTGCCAGCAGCCCCGAGACTAGTTCCACAGATACGCAGTATTTT
>.|TRBJ2-6|many|15|TRBV6-4
CASSDTRSGANVLTF
TGTGCCAGCAGTGATACCCGCTCTGGGGCCAACGTCCTGACTTTC
>.|TRBJ2-2|few|17|TRBV24-1
CATSEEGPRTPWGELFF
TGTGCCACCAGTGAGGAGGGACCTCGGACACCTTGGGGGGAGCTGTTTTTT
>.|TRBJ2-1|.|15|TRBV7-9
CASSLELDSWNEQFF
TGTGCCAGCAGCTTAGAGCTGGACTCGTGGAATGAGCAGTTCTTC
>TRBD1|TRBJ1-1|.|14|TRBV19
CASSHDRANTEAFF
TGTGCCAGTAGCCATGACAGGGCGAACACTGAAGCTTTCTTT
>.|TRBJ2-7|many|15|TRBV5-1
CASRPQGRGFGEQYF
TGCGCCAGCCGCCCCCAGGGCAGGGGTTTCGGCGAGCAGTACTTC
>TRBD1|TRBJ2-5|many|17|TRBV2
CASSYEEKTGAGETQYF
TGTGCCAGCAGTTACGAAGAAAAGACAGGGGCGGGGGAGACCCAGTACTTC
>.|TRBJ2-5|.|13|TRBV29-1
CTCSFEGEETQYF
TGCACCTGCAGCTTCGAGGGGGAAGAGACCCAGTACTTC
>.|TRBJ1-5|.|15|TRBV2
CASSPFGQGNQPQHF
TGTGCCAGCTCACCATTCGGTCAGGGAAACCAGCCCCAGCATTTT
>.|TRBJ1-2|.|14|TRBV2
CASSEEGESYGYTF
TGTGCCAGCAGTGAAGAGGGGGAGAGCTATGGCTACACCTTC
>.|TRBJ1-2|many|13|TRBV20-1
CSGSHSTNYGYTF
TGCAGTGGTAGCCACAGCACTAACTATGGCTACACCTTC
>TRBD1|TRBJ2-5|.|17|TRBV20-1
CSARKTGRAFFQETQYF
TGCAGTGCTAGAAAGACAGGGAGAGCCTTCTTCCAAGAGACCCAGTACTTC
>.|TRBJ1-1|.|14|TRBV7-9
CASSQVRLNTEAFF
TGCGCCAGCAGCCAAGTGCGGTTGAACACTGAAGCTTTCTTT